This passage covers 5 T cell receptor beta chains from one sample sequenced in a study of shared T cell receptors in the human thymus. The data were produced by immunoSEQ multiplex PCR, yet TCRdb's version contains in-frame clones alone and is incomplete. The sample has some 640,000 clones; around 87% are singletons. This same sample was also taken into another study, of human thymus T cells.

The source material was thymocytes. These receptors all come from a boy in the first two years of life with a congenital heart defect.

This sequence joins TRBV28 and TRBJ2-7; TRBD2 agrees at 10 bases. The ends lost 5 bases at V and 5 bases at J; junction bases unmatched: 6. This CDR3 is 14 amino acids long. Germline lookup yields CDR1 MDHEN and CDR2 SYDVKM. This CDR3 reads CASSPLGTSDEQYF. The CDR3 region has the DNA TGTGCCAGCAGTCCCCTGGGGACTAGCGACGAGCAGTACTTC. The variable domain in full, completed from reference TRBV28 and TRBJ2-7, reads DVKVTQSSRYLVKRTGEKVFLECVQDMDHENMFWYRQDPGLGLRLIYFSYDVKMKEKGDIPEGYSVSREKKERFSLILESASTNQTSMYLCASSPLGTSDEQYFGPGTRLTVT.

The chain joins TRBV4-3 to TRBJ2-7; 7 bases line up with TRBD1. Germline CDR1 reads LGHNA; CDR2 reads YSLEER. Losses at the gene ends were 1 base for V and 5 bases for J; bases not matched to a gene: 17. The length of the CDR3 is 18 residues. The CDR3 nucleotides are TGCGCCAGCAGCCAAGTCCGTGAGGTAGGACAGGATTTCCACGAGCAGTACTTC. Residues: CASSQVREVGQDFHEQYF.

This sequence joins TRBV6-6 and TRBJ2-7; 10 bases fit TRBD1. The CDR3 contains 16 residues. Germline V gene lookup returns CDR1 MNHNY and CDR2 SVGAGI (reference sequence). The V gene end was trimmed by 5 bases and the J gene end by 12 bases; junction bases not matched to a gene: 19. In nucleotides, the CDR3 is TGTGCCAGCAGTCGAAAACGGGATACCGGGACAGGGGCCATGTACTTC. Its protein is CASSRKRDTGTGAMYF.

The chain uses TRBV4-1 and TRBJ1-4; the match to TRBD1 covers 9 bases. The CDR3 spans 16 residues. Germline loops: CDR1 MGHRA, CDR2 YSYEKL. After removal of 5 bases from V and 8 bases from J, the junction contained 12 bases not matched to a gene. DNA of the CDR3: TGCGCCAGCAGCACTGGTCGGACAGGGGAGGCGGAAAAACTGTTTTTT. Translated, it gives CASSTGRTGEAEKLFF.

The genes are TRBV7-9 and TRBJ2-1; perhaps TRBD1 as D (7 bases). The CDR3 consists of 17 residues. The V gene lost 6 bases and the J gene lost 4 bases, with 22 bases spanning the gap. The germline CDR1 and CDR2 sequences are SEHNR and FQNEAQ (reference sequence). The chain's CDR3 is CASRGNRGSGLYNEQFF. CDR3 bases: TGTGCCAGCAGAGGCAACAGGGGTTCGGGACTTTACAATGAGCAGTTCTTC.